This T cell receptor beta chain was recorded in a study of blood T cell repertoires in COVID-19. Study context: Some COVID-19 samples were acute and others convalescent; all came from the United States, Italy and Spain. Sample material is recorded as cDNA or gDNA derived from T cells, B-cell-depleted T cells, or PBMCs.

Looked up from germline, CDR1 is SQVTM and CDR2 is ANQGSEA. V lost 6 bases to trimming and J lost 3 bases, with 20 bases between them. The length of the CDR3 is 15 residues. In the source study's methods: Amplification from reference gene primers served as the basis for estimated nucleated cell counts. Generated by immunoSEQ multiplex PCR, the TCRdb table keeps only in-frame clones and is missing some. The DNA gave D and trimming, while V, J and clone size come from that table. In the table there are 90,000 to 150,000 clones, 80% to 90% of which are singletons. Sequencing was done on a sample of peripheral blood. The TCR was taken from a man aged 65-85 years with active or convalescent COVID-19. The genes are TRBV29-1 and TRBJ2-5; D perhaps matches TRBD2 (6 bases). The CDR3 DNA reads TGCAGCGTAGCCAGACCGGGACTTAGAGAAGAGACCCAGTACTTC. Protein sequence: CSVARPGLREETQYF.